The 21 T cell receptor beta chains in this list originate from one sample, sequenced in a study of blood T cell repertoires in COVID-19. Some clones are missing from TCRdb's copy, which holds only in-frame ones; the method was immunoSEQ multiplex PCR. The sample lists under 250,000 clones, around 91% seen once, with around 4.8% in the top ten. Sequencing used peripheral blood. These receptors came from a woman in her thirties or forties with acute or convalescent COVID-19.

The V call is TRBV4-2, the J call TRBJ1-1; D is perhaps TRBD1 (5 bases). Germline-derived CDR1 and CDR2 are LGHNA and YNFKEQ. Deletions cut 6 bases from V and 7 bases from J, with 9 bases between. This CDR3 is built from 11 residues. The CDR3 spells CASSRGFEAFF. Here the CDR3 DNA reads TGTGCCAGCAGTCGGGGGTTTGAAGCTTTCTTT.

The gene calls are TRBV3-1 (or the pseudogene TRBV3-2) and TRBJ2-7; weak D call: TRBD1 (5 bases). Trimming removed 4 bases from V and 6 bases from J, with 13 bases in between. Germline V gives CDR1 LGHDT, CDR2 YNNKEL (reference sequence). CDR3 length equals 13 residues. The DNA for the CDR3 is TGTGCCAGCAGCCCAACAGGCGCGCTCGAGCAGTACGTC. The encoded protein is CASSPTGALEQYV.

This clone came up once. The J gene is TRBJ1-2, the V gene TRBV27, with D unclear. The V gene lost 6 bases and the J gene lost 0 bases, with 14 bases spanning the gap. The CDR3 extends over 15 amino acids. Germline V gene data show CDR1 as MNHEY and CDR2 as SMNVEV (reference sequence). The CDR3 loop is CASSPSGYPNYGYTF. The CDR3 nucleotides read TGTGCCAGCAGCCCATCGGGGTACCCTAACTATGGCTACACCTTC.

The chain links TRBV5-6 to TRBJ2-4; TRBD2 matches 12 bases. This CDR3 has 16 amino acids. Germline lookup yields CDR1 SGHDT and CDR2 YYEEEE. Losses at the gene ends were 4 bases for V and 5 bases for J; bases not matched to a gene: 7. CDR3 bases: TGTGCCAGCAGCCGTCTAGCGGGGGGGCTGGAAAACATTCAGTACTTC. As protein: CASSRLAGGLENIQYF.

The V call is TRBV7-9, the J call TRBJ1-1, with a weak D call TRBD1 (6 bases). The CDR3 has 12 residues. Germline values: CDR1 SEHNR, CDR2 FQNEAQ (reference sequence). V gave up 1 base and J gave up 11 bases, with 11 bases separating them. CDR3 bases: TGTGCCAGCAGCTTAGGACAGGTCCAGGCTTTCTTT. It codes for CASSLGQVQAFF. Complete variable domain (other parts from reference TRBV7-9 and TRBJ1-1): DTGVSQNPRHKITKRGQNVTFRCDPISEHNRLYWYRQTLGQGPEFLTYFQNEAQLEKSRLLSDRFSAERPKGSFSTLEIQRTEQGDSAMYLCASSLGQVQAFFGQGTRLTVV.

The chain couples TRBV5-1 to TRBJ2-3; a possible D gene is TRBD1 (5 bases). V was pared by 2 bases and J by 0 bases, with 13 bases between. CDR1 and CDR2 (germline): SGHRS, YFSETQ. CDR3 size: 16 residues. DNA of the CDR3: TGCGCCAGCAGCTTTAGGGGAAAATCTAGCACAGATACGCAGTATTTT. It encodes CASSFRGKSSTDTQYF. The whole variable domain, filled in from reference TRBV5-1 and TRBJ2-3, reads KAGVTQTPRYLIKTRGQQVTLSCSPISGHRSVSWYQQTPGQGLQFLFEYFSETQRNKGNFPGRFSGRQFSNSRSEMNVSTLELGDSALYLCASSFRGKSSTDTQYFGPGTRLTVL.

The rearrangement uses TRBV11-2 and TRBJ2-1; 11 nucleotides line up with TRBD2. The CDR3 consists of 16 residues. The V gene's germline CDR1 is SGHAT and CDR2 FQNNGV. Trimming at V came to 4 bases and at J to 8 bases, leaving 10 bases not matched to a gene. DNA for the CDR3: TGTGCCAGCAGCTCGACGCTTAGCGGGGGGGCTCATGAGCAGTTCTTC. Amino acid sequence: CASSSTLSGGAHEQFF.

The chain recombines TRBV9 with TRBJ2-1; 12 nucleotides line up with TRBD2. V lost 3 bases, J lost 6 bases, and 1 base stayed unmatched. The germline V gene encodes CDR1 SGDLS and CDR2 YYNGEE. CDR3 length equals 14 residues. In DNA form, the CDR3 reads TGTGCCAGCAGCGGACTAGCGGGGGTCAATGAGCAGTTCTTC. It codes for CASSGLAGVNEQFF.

This chain joins TRBV6-1 and TRBJ1-4, with 12 bases lining up with TRBD1. Germline CDR1 reads MNHNS; CDR2 reads SASEGT. Trimming cost V 3 bases and J 8 bases; bases outside gene matches: 7. This CDR3 contains 16 residues. CDR3: CASSDPRDRGREKLFF. CDR3 nucleotides: TGTGCCAGCAGTGACCCGCGGGACAGGGGGCGGGAAAAACTGTTTTTT.

The chain is built from TRBV27 and TRBJ1-4, with a weak D call TRBD1 (5 bases). CDR3 length: 12 amino acids. Germline CDR1 reads MNHEY; CDR2 reads SMNVEV (reference sequence). Between the trimmed V and J ends, which lost 3 bases and 10 bases, there was a span of 9 bases. The CDR3 nucleotides read TGTGCCAGCAGTTTTCTAAGGGGAAAACTGTTTTTT. Translation: CASSFLRGKLFF.

The chain employs TRBV6-5 and TRBJ1-1; D is unclear. The CDR3 is 14 residues long. V shed 4 bases and J shed 1 base, with 10 bases lying between them. CDR1 and CDR2 (germline): MNHEY, SVGAGI. The DNA for the CDR3 is TGTGCCAGCAGTTCGACCCGCGGGAACACTGAAGCTTTCTTT. Translation: CASSSTRGNTEAFF.

The chain employs TRBV14 and TRBJ1-2, with D uncertain. V lost 1 base, J lost 4 bases, and 7 bases lay in between. The V gene's germline CDR1 is SGHDN and CDR2 FVKESK. This CDR3 has 13 residues. The CDR3 DNA follows: TGTGCCAGCAGCCAAGGGAGGACCTATGGCTACACCTTC. This encodes CASSQGRTYGYTF.

This rearrangement joins TRBV27 to TRBJ1-1; 8 bases fit TRBD1. From germline, CDR1 is MNHEY and CDR2 SMNVEV (reference sequence). The J segment lost 11 bases and the V segment lost 8 bases, leaving 13 bases of the junction unmatched. This CDR3 is built from 13 residues. The CDR3 here is CASGSNTGGEAFF. The CDR3 coding sequence is TGTGCCAGCGGGTCTAATACAGGGGGTGAGGCTTTCTTT.

This clone was recorded once. The rearrangement uses TRBV6-1 and TRBJ1-2; D possibly corresponds to TRBD1 (5 bases). Trimming shortened V by 2 bases and J by 7 bases, and 8 bases separated the two germline ends. This CDR3 comprises 12 residues. Germline V gives CDR1 MNHNS, CDR2 SASEGT. The CDR3 region has the DNA TGTGCCAGCAGTGAAAGGGGAACTGGCTACACCTTC. Amino acid sequence: CASSERGTGYTF.

The chain employs TRBV12-5 and TRBJ1-2, with D hard to call. Germline V gives CDR1 LGHNT, CDR2 FRNRAP. The CDR3 loop spans 18 amino acids. Trimming shortened V by 0 bases and J by 7 bases, and 24 bases separated the two germline ends. CDR3 protein: CASGLVLLGSGMSGGYTF. The CDR3 coding sequence is TGTGCTAGTGGTTTGGTACTGCTTGGTTCGGGGATGTCGGGTGGCTACACCTTC.

The CDR3 here is CSASQSGGLVGQPQHF. The DNA for the CDR3 is TGCAGTGCTAGTCAGTCAGGGGGCTTAGTCGGTCAGCCCCAGCATTTT. V usage is TRBV20-1 and J usage is TRBJ1-5; TRBD1 matches at 8 bases. V lost 3 bases, J lost 6 bases, and 13 bases stayed unmatched. Germline V gives CDR1 DFQATT, CDR2 SNEGSKA (reference sequence). The CDR3 extends over 16 amino acids.

The chain has TRBV7-3 and TRBJ1-2; TRBD1 matches 8 bases. The J segment lost 7 bases and the V segment lost 4 bases, leaving 5 bases of the junction unmatched. Germline V gene data show CDR1 as SGHTA and CDR2 as FQGTGA. The CDR3 contains 13 residues. CDR3: CASSSDRASGYTF. For the CDR3, the DNA is TGTGCCAGCAGCTCGGACAGGGCATCTGGCTACACCTTC.

The V and J genes are TRBV5-4 and TRBJ1-1; D call uncertain. This CDR3 has 12 residues. The germline gives CDR1 SGHNT, CDR2 YYREEE (reference sequence). V was trimmed by 4 bases and J by 7 bases, leaving 11 bases between them. For the CDR3, the DNA is TGTGCCAGCAGCCTGCGCCCGAATGAAGCTTTCTTT. Protein: CASSLRPNEAFF. The whole variable domain, filled in from reference TRBV5-4 and TRBJ1-1, reads ETGVTQSPTHLIKTRGQQVTLRCSSQSGHNTVSWYQQALGQGPQFIFQYYREEENGRGNFPPRFSGLQFPNYSSELNVNALELDDSALYLCASSLRPNEAFFGQGTRLTVV.

This chain connects TRBV9 to TRBJ2-5; D gene unclear. The CDR3 contains 14 residues. Germline V gene lookup returns CDR1 SGDLS and CDR2 YYNGEE. The V gene lost 3 bases and the J gene lost 5 bases, with 14 bases spanning the gap. CDR3 bases: TGTGCCAGCAGCGCCCCCGGGTTGGATGAGACCCAGTACTTC. This translates into CASSAPGLDETQYF.

Only one count was recorded for this clone. This rearrangement joins TRBV5-4 to TRBJ2-4, with D maybe TRBD1 (6 bases). The germline V and J ends were trimmed by 0 bases and 2 bases, with 9 bases remaining between them. The CDR3 consists of 15 residues. Looked up from germline, CDR1 is SGHNT and CDR2 is YYREEE (reference sequence). The CDR3 here is CASSLAGTTKNIQYF. The DNA of the CDR3 is TGTGCCAGCAGCTTGGCGGGGACAACCAAAAACATTCAGTACTTC.

The rearrangement uses TRBV11-2 and TRBJ1-6; D uncertain. Germline values: CDR1 SGHAT, CDR2 FQNNGV. CDR3 size: 12 residues. V shed 5 bases and J shed 6 bases, with 5 bases lying between them. CDR3 in DNA: TGTGCCAGCAGCCGGAGTAATTCACCCCTCCACTTT. It translates to CASSRSNSPLHF.